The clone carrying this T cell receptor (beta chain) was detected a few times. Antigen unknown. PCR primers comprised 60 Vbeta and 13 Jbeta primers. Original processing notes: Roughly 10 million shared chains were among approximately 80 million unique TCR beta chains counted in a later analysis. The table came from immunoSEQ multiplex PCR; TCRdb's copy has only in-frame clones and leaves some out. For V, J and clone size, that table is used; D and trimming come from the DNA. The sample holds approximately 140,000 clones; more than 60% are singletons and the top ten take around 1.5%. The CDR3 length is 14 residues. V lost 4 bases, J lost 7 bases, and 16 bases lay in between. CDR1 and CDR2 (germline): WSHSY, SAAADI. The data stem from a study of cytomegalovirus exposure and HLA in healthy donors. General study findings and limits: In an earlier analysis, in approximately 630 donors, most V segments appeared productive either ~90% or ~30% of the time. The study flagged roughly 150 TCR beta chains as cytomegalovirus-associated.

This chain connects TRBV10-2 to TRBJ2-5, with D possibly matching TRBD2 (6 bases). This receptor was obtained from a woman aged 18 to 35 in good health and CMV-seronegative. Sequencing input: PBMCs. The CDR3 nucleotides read TGCGCCAGCAGTGTGGCGGGGTCGATGGGGACCCAGTACTTC. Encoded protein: CASSVAGSMGTQYF.